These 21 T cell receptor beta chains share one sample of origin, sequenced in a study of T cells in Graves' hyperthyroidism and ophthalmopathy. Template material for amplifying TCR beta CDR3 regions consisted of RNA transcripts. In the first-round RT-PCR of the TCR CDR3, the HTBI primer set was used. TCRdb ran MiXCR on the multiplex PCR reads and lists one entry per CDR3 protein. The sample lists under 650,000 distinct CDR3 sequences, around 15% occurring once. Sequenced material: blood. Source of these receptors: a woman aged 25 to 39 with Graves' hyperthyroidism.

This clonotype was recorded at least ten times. CDR3: CASSQRWQGVSSYEQYF. Here the CDR3 DNA reads TGTGCCAGCAGTCAACGGTGGCAGGGGGTTAGCTCCTACGAGCAGTACTTC. The chain uses TRBV27 and TRBJ2-7, with 7 bases that match TRBD1. Trimming took 5 bases from V and 0 from J; bases not matched to a gene: 13. This CDR3 comprises 17 residues. CDR1 and CDR2 (germline): MNHEY, SMNVEV (reference sequence).

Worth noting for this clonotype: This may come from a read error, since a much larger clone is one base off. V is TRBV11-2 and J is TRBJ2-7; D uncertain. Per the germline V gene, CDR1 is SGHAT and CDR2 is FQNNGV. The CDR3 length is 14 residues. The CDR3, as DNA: TGTGCCAGCAGCTCCAGTCTCGACTCCTACGAGCAGTGCTTC. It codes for CASSSSLDSYEQCF.

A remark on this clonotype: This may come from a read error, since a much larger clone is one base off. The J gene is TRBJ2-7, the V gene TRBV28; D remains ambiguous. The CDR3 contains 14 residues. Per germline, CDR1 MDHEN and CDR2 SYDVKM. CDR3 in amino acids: CASGFRGVRGEQYF. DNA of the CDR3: TGTGCCAGCGGTTTCCGTGGCGTCCGAGGCGAGCAGTACTTC.

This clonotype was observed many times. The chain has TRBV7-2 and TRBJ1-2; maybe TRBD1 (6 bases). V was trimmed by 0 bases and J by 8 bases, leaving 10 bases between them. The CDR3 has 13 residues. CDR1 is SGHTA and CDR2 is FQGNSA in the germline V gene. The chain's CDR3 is CASSLAPGEGYTF. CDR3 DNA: TGTGCCAGCAGCTTAGCCCCAGGGGAAGGCTACACCTTC. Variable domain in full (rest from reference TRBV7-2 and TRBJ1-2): GAGVSQSPSNKVTEKGKDVELRCDPISGHTALYWYRQSLGQGLEFLIYFQGNSAPDKSGLPSDRFSAERTGGSVSTLTIQRTQQEDSAVYLCASSLAPGEGYTFGSGTRLTVV.

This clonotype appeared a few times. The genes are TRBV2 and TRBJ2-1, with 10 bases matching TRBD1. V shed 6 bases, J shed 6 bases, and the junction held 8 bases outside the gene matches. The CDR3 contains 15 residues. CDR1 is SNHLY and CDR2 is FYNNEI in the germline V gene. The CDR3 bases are TGTGCCAGCAGCTCTATTCGGACAGGGGGCAATGAGCAGTTCTTC. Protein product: CASSSIRTGGNEQFF. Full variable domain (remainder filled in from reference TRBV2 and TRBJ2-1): EPEVTQTPSHQVTQMGQEVILRCVPISNHLYFYWYRQILGQKVEFLVSFYNNEISEKSEIFDDQFSVERPDGSNFTLKIRSTKLEDSAMYFCASSSIRTGGNEQFFGPGTRLTVL.

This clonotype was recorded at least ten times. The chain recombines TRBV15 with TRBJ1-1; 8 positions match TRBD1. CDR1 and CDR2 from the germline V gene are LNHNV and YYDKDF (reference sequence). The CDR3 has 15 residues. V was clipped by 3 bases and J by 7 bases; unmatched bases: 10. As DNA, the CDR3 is TGTGCCACCAGCAGGGATCTATCAGGGACAGGTGAAGCTTTCTTT. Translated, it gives CATSRDLSGTGEAFF.

The CDR3 region has the DNA TGTGCCAGCAGCTTACAACAGCTTAATGAAAAACTGTTTTTT. As protein: CASSLQQLNEKLFF. This chain uses TRBV7-9 with TRBJ1-4; D uncertain. Germline values: CDR1 SEHNR, CDR2 FQNEAQ (reference sequence). This CDR3 comprises 14 residues. The ends were cut back, 2 bases at V and 4 bases at J, with 8 bases in the middle.

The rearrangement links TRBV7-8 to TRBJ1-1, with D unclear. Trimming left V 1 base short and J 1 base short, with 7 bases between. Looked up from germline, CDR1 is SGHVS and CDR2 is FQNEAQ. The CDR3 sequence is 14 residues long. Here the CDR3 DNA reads TGTGCCAGCAGCTTAGACAGTTGGAACACTGAAGCTTTCTTT. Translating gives CASSLDSWNTEAFF.

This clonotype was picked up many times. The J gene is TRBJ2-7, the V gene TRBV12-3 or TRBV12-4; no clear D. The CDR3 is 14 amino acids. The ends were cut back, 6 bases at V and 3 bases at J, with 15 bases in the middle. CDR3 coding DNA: TGTGCCAGCAGCCCAGACCCTATGAACTACGAGCAGTACTTC. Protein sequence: CASSPDPMNYEQYF.

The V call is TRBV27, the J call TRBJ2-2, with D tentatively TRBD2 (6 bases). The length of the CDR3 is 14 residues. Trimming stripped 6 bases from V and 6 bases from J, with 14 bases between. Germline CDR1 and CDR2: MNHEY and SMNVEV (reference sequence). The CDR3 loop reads CASRAGYSAGELFF. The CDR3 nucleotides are TGTGCCAGCAGGGCGGGATATTCTGCCGGGGAGCTGTTTTTT.

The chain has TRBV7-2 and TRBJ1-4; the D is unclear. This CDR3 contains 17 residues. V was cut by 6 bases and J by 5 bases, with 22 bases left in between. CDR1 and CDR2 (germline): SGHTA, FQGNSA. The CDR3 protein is CASSTRLQLTVNEKLFF. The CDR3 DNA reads TGTGCCAGCAGTACTAGATTACAGCTAACGGTGAATGAAAAACTGTTTTTT.

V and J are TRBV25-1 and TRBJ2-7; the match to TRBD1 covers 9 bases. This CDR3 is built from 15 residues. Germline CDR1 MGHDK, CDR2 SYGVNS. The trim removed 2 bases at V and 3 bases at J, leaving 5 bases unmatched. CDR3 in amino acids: CASSERGQGGYEQYF. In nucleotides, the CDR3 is TGTGCCAGCAGTGAACGGGGACAGGGTGGCTACGAGCAGTACTTC.

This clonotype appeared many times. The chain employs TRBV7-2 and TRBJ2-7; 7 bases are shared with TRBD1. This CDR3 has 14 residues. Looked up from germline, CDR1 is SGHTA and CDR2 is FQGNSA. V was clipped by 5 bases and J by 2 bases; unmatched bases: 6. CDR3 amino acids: CASSHRGRTYEQYF. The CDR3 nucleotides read TGTGCCAGCAGCCACAGGGGCCGTACCTACGAGCAGTACTTC.

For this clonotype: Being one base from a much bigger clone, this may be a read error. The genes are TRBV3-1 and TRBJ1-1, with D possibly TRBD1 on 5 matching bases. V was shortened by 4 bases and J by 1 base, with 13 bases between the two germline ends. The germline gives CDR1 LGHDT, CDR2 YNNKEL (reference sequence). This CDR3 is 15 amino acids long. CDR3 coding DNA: TGTGCCAGCAGCCGGGGCAGACTCACGAACACTGAAGCTTTCTTT. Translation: CASSRGRLTNTEAFF.

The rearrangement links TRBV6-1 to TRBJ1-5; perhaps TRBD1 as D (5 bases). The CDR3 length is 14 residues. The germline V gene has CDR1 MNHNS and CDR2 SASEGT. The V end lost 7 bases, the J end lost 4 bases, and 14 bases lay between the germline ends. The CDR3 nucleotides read TGTGCCAGCATGCTTGGGACGGCAAATCAGCCCCAGCATTTT. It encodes CASMLGTANQPQHF.

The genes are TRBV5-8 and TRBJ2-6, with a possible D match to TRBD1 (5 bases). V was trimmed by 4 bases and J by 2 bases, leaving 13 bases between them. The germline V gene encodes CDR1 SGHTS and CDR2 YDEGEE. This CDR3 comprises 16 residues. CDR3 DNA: TGTGCCAGCAGCAGAAACAGGTCGGCTGGGGCCAACGTCCTGACTTTC. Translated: CASSRNRSAGANVLTF. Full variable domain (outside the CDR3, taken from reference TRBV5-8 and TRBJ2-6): EAGVTQSPTHLIKTRGQQATLRCSPISGHTSVYWYQQALGLGLQFLLWYDEGEERNRGNFPPRFSGRQFPNYSSELNVNALELEDSALYLCASSRNRSAGANVLTFGAGSRLTVL.

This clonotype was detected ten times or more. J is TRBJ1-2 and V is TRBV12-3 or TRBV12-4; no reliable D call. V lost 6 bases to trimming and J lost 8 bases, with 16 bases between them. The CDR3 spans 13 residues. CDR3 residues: CASRLNGPSGYTF. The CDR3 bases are TGTGCCAGCAGGCTGAACGGGCCGTCCGGCTACACCTTC.

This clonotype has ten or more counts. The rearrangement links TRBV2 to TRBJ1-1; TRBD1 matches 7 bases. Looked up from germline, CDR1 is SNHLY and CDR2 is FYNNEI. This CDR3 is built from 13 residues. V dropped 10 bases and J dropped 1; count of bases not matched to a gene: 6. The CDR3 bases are TGTGCCACCCGGGAGGGGGCGAACACTGAAGCTTTCTTT. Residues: CATREGANTEAFF. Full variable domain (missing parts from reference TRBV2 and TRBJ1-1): EPEVTQTPSHQVTQMGQEVILRCVPISNHLYFYWYRQILGQKVEFLVSFYNNEISEKSEIFDDQFSVERPDGSNFTLKIRSTKLEDSAMYFCATREGANTEAFFGQGTRLTVV.

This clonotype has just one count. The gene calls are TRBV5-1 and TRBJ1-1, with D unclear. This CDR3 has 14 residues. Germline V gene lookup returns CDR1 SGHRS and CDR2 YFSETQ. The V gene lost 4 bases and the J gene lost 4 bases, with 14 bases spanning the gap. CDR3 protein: CASSPGGFVTEAFF. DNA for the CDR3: TGCGCCAGCAGCCCCGGAGGCTTCGTCACTGAAGCTTTCTTT.

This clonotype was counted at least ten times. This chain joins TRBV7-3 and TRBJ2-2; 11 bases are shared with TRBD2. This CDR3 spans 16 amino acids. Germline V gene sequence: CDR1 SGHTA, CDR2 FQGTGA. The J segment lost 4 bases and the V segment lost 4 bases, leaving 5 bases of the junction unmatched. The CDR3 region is CASSSGLAEGTGELFF. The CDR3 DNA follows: TGTGCCAGCAGCTCGGGACTAGCGGAGGGCACCGGGGAGCTGTTTTTT.

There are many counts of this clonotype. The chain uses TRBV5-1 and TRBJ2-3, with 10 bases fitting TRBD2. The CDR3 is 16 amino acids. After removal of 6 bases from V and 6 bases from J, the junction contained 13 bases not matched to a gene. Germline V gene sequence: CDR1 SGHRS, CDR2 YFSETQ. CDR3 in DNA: TGCGCCAGCACGGACCCTCTAGCGGGAGTTCGGGATACGCAGTATTTT. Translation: CASTDPLAGVRDTQYF.